This T cell receptor beta chain was documented in a study of T cell changes during pregnancy in multiple sclerosis (dated by TCRdb to about 2019). For the study in its entirety: In women with multiple sclerosis, the researchers looked at how the T cell repertoire shifted as pregnancy progressed.

The germline V and J ends show losses of 9 bases and 2 bases respectively, and no gene match explains 1 base of the junction. CDR1 and CDR2, looked up from the germline V gene, are MDHEN and SYDVKM. The CDR3 measures 14 amino acids from cysteine to phenylalanine. The read is trimmed to its CDR3 DNA, 42 bases read in frame from base 1. Comment on this clone: Its antigen is not yet known. Nothing much larger sits one base from this clone, and base qualities are not available.

The library was generated by the immunoSEQ multiplex PCR assay. Entries here come from immuneACCESS through TCRdb and include only in-frame sequences with V and J called. Some clones fail to appear in such tables; in the studies checked, an unresolved V gene covers under half of the shortfall, and the cause of the remainder is unknown. The sample data list tens of thousands of clones, and approximately 92% of these were observed just once. Approximately 0.93% of the sample is held by the ten biggest clonotypes. The sequence joins TRBV28 to TRBJ2-7; TRBD2 lines up with 16 middle nucleotides. Sequences were derived from peripheral blood, sampled in the first trimester of pregnancy. This TCR derives from a female donor with multiple sclerosis, enrolled in a pregnancy study. The CDR3 in this case is CASGTSGRAYEQYF. DNA sequence: TGTGCCAGTGGGACTAGCGGGAGGGCCTACGAGCAGTACTTC.